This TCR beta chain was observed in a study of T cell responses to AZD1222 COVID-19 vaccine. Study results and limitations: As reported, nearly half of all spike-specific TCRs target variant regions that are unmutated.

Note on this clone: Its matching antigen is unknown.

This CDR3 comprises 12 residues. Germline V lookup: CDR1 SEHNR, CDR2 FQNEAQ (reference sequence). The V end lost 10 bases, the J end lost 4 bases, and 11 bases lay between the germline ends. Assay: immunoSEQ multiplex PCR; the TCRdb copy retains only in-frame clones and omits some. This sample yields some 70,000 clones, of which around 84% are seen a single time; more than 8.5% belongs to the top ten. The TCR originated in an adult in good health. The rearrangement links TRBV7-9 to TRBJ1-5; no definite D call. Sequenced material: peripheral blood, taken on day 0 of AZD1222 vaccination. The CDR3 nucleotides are TGTGCCACAACGACCGGGAATCAGCCCCAGCATTTT. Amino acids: CATTTGNQPQHF.